This entry concerns a single T cell receptor beta chain. The antigen is undetermined. This sample was taken from a study of cytomegalovirus exposure and HLA in healthy donors. Regarding the study as a whole: It was only CMV serostatus that was available as immune exposure information. While the bulk of TCR sequences proved rare, some public TCRs turned up in many donors. Excluded were some V segments that proved indistinguishable, including TRBV6-2 and TRBV6-3.

The CDR3 extends over 15 amino acids. Germline V CDR1 and CDR2: GTSNPN, SVGIG (reference sequence). Unmatched junction bases numbered 3, after V lost 0 bases and J lost 3 bases. A multiplex PCR was run with 60 Vbeta primers and 13 Jbeta primers. Some clones are missing from TCRdb's copy, which holds only in-frame ones; the method was immunoSEQ multiplex PCR. The sample holds roughly 190,000 clones, around 83% seen once. The clonotype originates from a woman aged 35 to 49 in good health and CMV-seronegative. V is TRBV30 and J is TRBJ2-1; TRBD1 matches at 9 bases. The sample consisted of PBMCs. The DNA of the CDR3 is TGTGCCTGGAGTGTACAGGACAGGGGCTACAATGAGCAGTTCTTC. Protein: CAWSVQDRGYNEQFF.